The 20 T cell receptor beta chains in this list originate from one sample, sequenced in a study of cytomegalovirus exposure and HLA in healthy donors. In the PCR, 60 Vbeta and 13 Jbeta primers were used. The repertoire was sequenced with immunoSEQ multiplex PCR; TCRdb's copy has only in-frame clones and lacks some. The repertoire holds 93,000 or so clones, about four fifths seen once, with around 6% in the top ten. Source material: PBMCs. The receptors come from a woman aged 18-29 years in good health and CMV-seropositive.

The V and J genes are TRBV13 and TRBJ2-1; D is unclear. The length of the CDR3 is 10 residues. The germline V gene encodes CDR1 PRHDT and CDR2 FYEKMQ (reference sequence). V was clipped by 9 bases and J by 5 bases, with 5 bases between them. CDR3 protein: CASSNNEQFF. The CDR3 DNA reads as TGTGCCAGTTCCAACAATGAGCAGTTCTTC.

The rearrangement uses TRBV28 and TRBJ2-3; the D gene is possibly TRBD2 (5 bases). The CDR3 loop spans 15 amino acids. V shed 2 bases and J shed 0 bases, with 9 bases lying between them. The V gene's germline CDR1 is MDHEN and CDR2 SYDVKM. In DNA, the CDR3 is TGTGCCAGCAGTTTAGGGAGACTTAGCACAGATACGCAGTATTTT. This translates into CASSLGRLSTDTQYF.

CDR3 residues: CAWSLRGGRRNTIYF. CDR3 coding DNA: TGTGCCTGGAGCCTGAGGGGGGGCAGAAGAAACACCATATATTTT. V gene TRBV30 combines with J gene TRBJ1-3, with TRBD1 as a possible D gene (6 bases). Trimming left V 3 bases short and J 5 bases short, with 17 bases between. The CDR3 has 15 amino acids. Germline CDR1 and CDR2: GTSNPN and SVGIG (reference sequence).

V gene TRBV4-1 combines with J gene TRBJ1-3, with 12 bases identical to TRBD1. The CDR3 length is 20 residues. CDR1 and CDR2 from the germline V gene are MGHRA and YSYEKL. The J segment lost 0 bases and the V segment lost 3 bases, leaving 12 bases of the junction unmatched. The CDR3: CASSQRGTGGEAYSGNTIYF. The CDR3 DNA follows: TGCGCCAGCAGCCAGAGGGGGACAGGGGGCGAGGCTTACTCTGGAAACACCATATATTTT.

This rearrangement joins TRBV28 to TRBJ2-7, with D unresolved. V dropped 2 bases and J dropped 0 bases, with 11 bases sitting between them. Per the germline V gene, CDR1 is MDHEN and CDR2 is SYDVKM. The CDR3 consists of 15 residues. As DNA, the CDR3 is TGTGCCAGCAGTTTAGGGCCAGGCATCTCCTACGAGCAGTACTTC. This encodes CASSLGPGISYEQYF.

The rearrangement uses TRBV2 and TRBJ2-7; 8 nucleotides line up with TRBD2. The V segment lost 2 bases and the J segment 7 bases; nucleotides outside the gene matches: 13. This CDR3 region has 16 residues. Germline V gene lookup returns CDR1 SNHLY and CDR2 FYNNEI. CDR3 in amino acids: CASSEQSGGAIREQYF. The DNA of the CDR3 is TGTGCCAGCAGTGAACAGAGCGGGGGAGCCATACGAGAGCAGTACTTC.

The genes are TRBV18 and TRBJ1-1; D is possibly TRBD1 (6 bases). This CDR3 is built from 17 residues. Trimming cost V 2 bases and J 0 bases, with 16 bases left between them. Per the germline V gene, CDR1 is KGHSH and CDR2 is LQKENI. For the CDR3, the DNA is TGTGCCAGCTCACCATACATCCCAGGGGAGATGAACACTGAAGCTTTCTTT. It codes for CASSPYIPGEMNTEAFF.

The sample holds a few counts of this clone. This sequence joins TRBV5-6 and TRBJ1-1; 7 nucleotides agree with TRBD1. The junction had 3 bases not matched to a gene; V was cut back by 3 bases and J by 1 base. The germline CDR1 and CDR2 sequences are SGHDT and YYEEEE. The CDR3 runs to 14 residues. The CDR3 bases are TGTGCCAGCAGCTCAACAGGGGAGAACACTGAAGCTTTCTTT. Translation gives CASSSTGENTEAFF.

This chain connects TRBV9 to TRBJ2-3; D unclear. The CDR3 sequence is 14 residues long. V was pared by 0 bases and J by 0 bases, with 5 bases between. Germline V lookup: CDR1 SGDLS, CDR2 YYNGEE. The CDR3 spells CASSVDPSTDTQYF. CDR3 coding DNA: TGTGCCAGCAGCGTAGATCCTAGCACAGATACGCAGTATTTT.

This clone appeared once. This chain uses TRBV11-2 with TRBJ2-3, with TRBD2 matching over 8 bases. Germline CDR1 and CDR2: SGHAT and FQNNGV. The length of the CDR3 is 15 residues. J gave up 5 bases and V 4 bases, and 8 bases lay outside the gene matches. The CDR3 region is CASSSRLAREDTQYF. CDR3 coding DNA: TGTGCCAGCAGCTCGAGACTAGCGAGGGAAGATACGCAGTATTTT.

This chain connects TRBV7-9 to TRBJ1-2; TRBD1 matches at 11 bases. CDR1 and CDR2 from the germline V gene are SEHNR and FQNEAQ (reference sequence). CDR3 size: 14 residues. With 5 bases clipped from V and 7 bases from J, the junction kept 6 bases outside the gene matches. CDR3 sequence: CASSPGGTGGGYTF. In DNA, the CDR3 is TGTGCCAGCAGCCCAGGGGGGACAGGGGGTGGCTACACCTTC.

This chain links TRBV19 with TRBJ1-5; D unresolved. Germline CDR1 is LNHDA and CDR2 is SQIVND (reference sequence). The CDR3 has 13 residues. V was cut by 1 base and J by 7 bases, with 8 bases left in between. The CDR3 sequence: CASSIAGRQPQHF. CDR3 nucleotide sequence: TGTGCCAGTAGTATAGCGGGGAGGCAGCCCCAGCATTTT. Full variable domain (remainder filled in from reference TRBV19 and TRBJ1-5): DGGITQSPKYLFRKEGQNVTLSCEQNLNHDAMYWYRQDPGQGLRLIYYSQIVNDFQKGDIAEGYSVSREKKESFPLTVTSAQKNPTAFYLCASSIAGRQPQHFGDGTRLSIL.

The chain joins TRBV27 to TRBJ1-2; TRBD1 aligns across 7 bases. Germline lookup yields CDR1 MNHEY and CDR2 SMNVEV (reference sequence). The V and J ends lost 7 bases and 7 bases, in that order; junction bases with no gene match: 12. The CDR3 spans 14 residues. This CDR3 is CASTTVGGGSGYTF. CDR3 nucleotides: TGTGCCAGCACCACAGTAGGGGGCGGCTCTGGCTACACCTTC.

The chain employs TRBV29-1 and TRBJ1-2; a weak D match, TRBD1 (5 bases). V was pared by 4 bases and J by 6 bases, with 15 bases between. The germline V gene encodes CDR1 SQVTM and CDR2 ANQGSEA. The CDR3 is 13 amino acids. The CDR3 region has the DNA TGCAGCGTTGTGGTTACAGGCATGGATGGCTACACCTTC. Its protein is CSVVVTGMDGYTF.

This clone was counted between two and nine times. This chain connects TRBV10-1 to TRBJ2-1, with 13 bases that match TRBD2. Germline assignment: CDR1 WNHNN and CDR2 SYGVQD (reference sequence). The CDR3 has 15 amino acids. Trimming cost V 10 bases and J 7 bases; bases outside gene matches: 10. CDR3 sequence: CATSAWTSGRNEQFF. The CDR3 DNA sequence: TGCGCCACCTCAGCCTGGACTAGCGGGAGAAATGAGCAGTTCTTC.

The J gene is TRBJ2-5, the V gene TRBV7-9; D gene ambiguous. Germline-derived CDR1 and CDR2 are SEHNR and FQNEAQ (reference sequence). Trimming left V 3 bases short and J 1 base short, with 9 bases between. CDR3 length: 14 amino acids. CDR3 sequence: CASSFSPPQETQYF. The CDR3 region has the DNA TGTGCCAGCAGCTTCAGTCCTCCCCAAGAGACCCAGTACTTC.

This chain connects TRBV2 to TRBJ1-4; D perhaps matches TRBD1 (5 bases). The germline V gene has CDR1 SNHLY and CDR2 FYNNEI. The CDR3 sequence is 15 residues long. V lost 6 bases, J lost 3 bases, and 14 bases lay in between. The CDR3 loop is CASSPGGVANEKLFF. In nucleotides, the CDR3 is TGTGCCAGCAGCCCTGGAGGGGTTGCTAATGAAAAACTGTTTTTT.

CDR3 DNA sequence: TGTGCCAGCAGCTTAGCGGTTGTCGGCACCGGGGAGCTGTTTTTT. Its translation is CASSLAVVGTGELFF. The chain employs TRBV7-9 and TRBJ2-2, with D unresolved. The V and J ends lost 0 bases and 4 bases respectively, with 9 bases between them. Germline V gene sequence: CDR1 SEHNR, CDR2 FQNEAQ (reference sequence). The CDR3 covers 15 residues.

This clone was recorded only once. This chain uses TRBV18 with TRBJ2-2; possibly TRBD1 for D (6 bases). Germline lookup yields CDR1 KGHSH and CDR2 LQKENI. This CDR3 contains 14 residues. The V end lost 1 base, the J end lost 6 bases, and 9 bases lay between the germline ends. This chain's CDR3 is CASSPLDRAGELFF. CDR3 nucleotide sequence: TGTGCCAGCTCACCACTGGACAGAGCCGGGGAGCTGTTTTTT. Complete variable domain (other parts from reference TRBV18 and TRBJ2-2): NAGVMQNPRHLVRRRGQEARLRCSPMKGHSHVYWYRQLPEEGLKFMVYLQKENIIDESGMPKERFSAEFPKEGPSILRIQQVVRGDSAAYFCASSPLDRAGELFFGEGSRLTVL.

Points on this clone: The identical CDR3 is also encoded by other nucleotide sequences in the sample. V gene TRBV10-1 combines with J gene TRBJ2-1; 12 positions match TRBD2. Looked up from germline, CDR1 is WNHNN and CDR2 is SYGVQD (reference sequence). This CDR3 is built from 14 residues. V lost 8 bases, J lost 7 bases, and 6 bases stayed unmatched. The CDR3 here is CASSLAGGSNEQFF. As DNA, the CDR3 is TGCGCCAGCTCCCTAGCGGGAGGGTCGAATGAGCAGTTCTTC.